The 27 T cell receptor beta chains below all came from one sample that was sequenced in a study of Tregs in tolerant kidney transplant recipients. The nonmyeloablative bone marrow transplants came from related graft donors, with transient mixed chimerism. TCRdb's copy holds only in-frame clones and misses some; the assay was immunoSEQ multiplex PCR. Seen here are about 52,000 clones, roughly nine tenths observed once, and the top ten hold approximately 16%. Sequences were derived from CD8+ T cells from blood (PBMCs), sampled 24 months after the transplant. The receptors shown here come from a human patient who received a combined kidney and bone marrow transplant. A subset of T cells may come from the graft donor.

This CDR3 reads CASSQGTLQETQYF. The CDR3 DNA reads TGCGCCAGCAGCCAAGGGACACTACAAGAGACCCAGTACTTC. The rearrangement joins TRBV4-1 to TRBJ2-5, with a possible D match to TRBD1 (5 bases). CDR1 is MGHRA and CDR2 is YSYEKL in the germline V gene. The length of the CDR3 is 14 residues. V lost 1 base and J lost 2, with 8 bases in between.

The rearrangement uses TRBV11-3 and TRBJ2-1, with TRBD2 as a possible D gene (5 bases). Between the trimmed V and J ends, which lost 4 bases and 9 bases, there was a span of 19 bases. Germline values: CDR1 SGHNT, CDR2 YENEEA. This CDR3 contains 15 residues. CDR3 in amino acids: CASSSREAGQLEQFF. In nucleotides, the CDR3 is TGTGCCAGCAGCTCACGGGAAGCAGGCCAGCTTGAGCAGTTCTTC.

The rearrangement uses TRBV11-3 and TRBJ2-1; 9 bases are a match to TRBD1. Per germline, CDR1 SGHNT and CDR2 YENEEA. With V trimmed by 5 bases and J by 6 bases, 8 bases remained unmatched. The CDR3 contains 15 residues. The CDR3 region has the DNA TGTGCCAGCAGCCCGAGGACAGGGGTGGGCAATGAGCAGTTCTTC. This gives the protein CASSPRTGVGNEQFF.

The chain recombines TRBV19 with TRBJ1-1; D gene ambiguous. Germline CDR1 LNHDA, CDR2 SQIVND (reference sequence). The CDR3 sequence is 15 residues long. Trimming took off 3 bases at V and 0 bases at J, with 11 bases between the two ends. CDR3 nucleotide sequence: TGTGCCAGTAGTATTTATCCGGGGATGAACACTGAAGCTTTCTTT. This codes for CASSIYPGMNTEAFF.

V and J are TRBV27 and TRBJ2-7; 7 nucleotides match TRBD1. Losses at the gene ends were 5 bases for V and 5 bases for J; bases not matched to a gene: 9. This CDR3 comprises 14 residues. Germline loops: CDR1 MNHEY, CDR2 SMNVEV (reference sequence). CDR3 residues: CASSPLTGFDEQYF. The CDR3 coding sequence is TGTGCCAGCAGTCCCCTGACAGGGTTCGACGAGCAGTACTTC.

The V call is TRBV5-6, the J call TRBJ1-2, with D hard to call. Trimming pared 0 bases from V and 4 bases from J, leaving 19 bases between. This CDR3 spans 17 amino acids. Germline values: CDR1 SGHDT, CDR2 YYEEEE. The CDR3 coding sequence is TGTGCCAGCAGCTTGGTATCAGACTTCCGTGTTTCCTATGGCTACACCTTC. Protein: CASSLVSDFRVSYGYTF.

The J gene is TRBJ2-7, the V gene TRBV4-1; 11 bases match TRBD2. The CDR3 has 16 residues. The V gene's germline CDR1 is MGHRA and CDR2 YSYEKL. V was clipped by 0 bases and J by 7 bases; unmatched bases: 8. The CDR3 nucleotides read TGCGCCAGCAGCCAAGAGGCGATAGCGGGGGGGCGGGAGCAGTACTTC. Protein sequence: CASSQEAIAGGREQYF.

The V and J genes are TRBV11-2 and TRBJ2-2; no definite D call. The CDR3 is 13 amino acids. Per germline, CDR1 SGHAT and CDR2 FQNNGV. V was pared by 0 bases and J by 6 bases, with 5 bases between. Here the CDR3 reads CASSLELAGELFF. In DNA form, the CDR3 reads TGTGCCAGCAGCTTAGAGCTAGCCGGGGAGCTGTTTTTT.

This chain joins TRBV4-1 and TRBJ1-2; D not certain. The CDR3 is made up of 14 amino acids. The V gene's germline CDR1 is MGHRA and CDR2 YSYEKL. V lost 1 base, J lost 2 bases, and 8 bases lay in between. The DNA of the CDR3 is TGCGCCAGCAGCCAAGTGAGGCAGAACTATGGCTACACCTTC. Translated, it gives CASSQVRQNYGYTF.

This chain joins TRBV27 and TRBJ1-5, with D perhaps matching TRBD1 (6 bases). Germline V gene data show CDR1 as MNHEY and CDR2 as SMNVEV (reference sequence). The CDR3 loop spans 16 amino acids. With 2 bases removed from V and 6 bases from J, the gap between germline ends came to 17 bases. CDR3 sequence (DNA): TGTGCCAGCAGTTTAGGACAGAGGGGAAACAGTCAGCCCCAGCATTTT. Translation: CASSLGQRGNSQPQHF.

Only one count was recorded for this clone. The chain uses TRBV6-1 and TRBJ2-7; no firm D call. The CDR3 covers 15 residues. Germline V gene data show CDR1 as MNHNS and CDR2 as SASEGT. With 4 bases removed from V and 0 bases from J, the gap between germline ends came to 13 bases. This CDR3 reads CASSGAWQSSYEQYF. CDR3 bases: TGTGCCAGCAGTGGGGCCTGGCAGAGCTCCTACGAGCAGTACTTC.

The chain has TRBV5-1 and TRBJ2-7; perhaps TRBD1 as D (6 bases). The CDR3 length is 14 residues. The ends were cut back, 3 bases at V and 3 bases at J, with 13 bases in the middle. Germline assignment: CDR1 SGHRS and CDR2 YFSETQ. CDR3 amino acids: CASSSTGPVYEQYF. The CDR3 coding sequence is TGCGCCAGCAGCTCGACAGGCCCGGTCTACGAGCAGTACTTC.

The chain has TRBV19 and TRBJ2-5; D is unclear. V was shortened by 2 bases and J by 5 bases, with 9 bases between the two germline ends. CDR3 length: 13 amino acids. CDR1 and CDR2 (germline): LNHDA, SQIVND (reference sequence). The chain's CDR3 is CASSIFLRETQYF. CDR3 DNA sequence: TGTGCCAGTAGTATATTCCTTCGGGAGACCCAGTACTTC.

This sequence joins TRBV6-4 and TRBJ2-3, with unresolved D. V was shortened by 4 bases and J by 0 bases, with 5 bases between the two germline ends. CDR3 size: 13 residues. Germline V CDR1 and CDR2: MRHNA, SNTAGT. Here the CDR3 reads CASSALSTDTQYF. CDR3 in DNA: TGTGCCAGCAGTGCTCTTAGCACAGATACGCAGTATTTT.

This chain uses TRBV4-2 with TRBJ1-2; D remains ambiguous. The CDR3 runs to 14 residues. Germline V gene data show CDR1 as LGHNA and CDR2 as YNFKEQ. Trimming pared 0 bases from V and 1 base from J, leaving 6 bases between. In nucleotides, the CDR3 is TGTGCCAGCAGCCAAGACGACTTTAACTATGGCTACACCTTC. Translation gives CASSQDDFNYGYTF.

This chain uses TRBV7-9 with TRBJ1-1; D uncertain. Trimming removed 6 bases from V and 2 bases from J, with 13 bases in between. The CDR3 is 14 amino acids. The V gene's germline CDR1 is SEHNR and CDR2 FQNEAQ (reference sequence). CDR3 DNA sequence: TGTGCCAGCAGTCGACAAATAAGTAACACTGAAGCTTTCTTT. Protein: CASSRQISNTEAFF.

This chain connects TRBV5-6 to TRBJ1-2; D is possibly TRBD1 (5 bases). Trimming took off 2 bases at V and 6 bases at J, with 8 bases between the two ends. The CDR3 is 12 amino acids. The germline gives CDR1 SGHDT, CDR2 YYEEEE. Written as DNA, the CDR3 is TGTGCCAGCAGCTTCGGAGGGGATGGCTACACCTTC. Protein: CASSFGGDGYTF.

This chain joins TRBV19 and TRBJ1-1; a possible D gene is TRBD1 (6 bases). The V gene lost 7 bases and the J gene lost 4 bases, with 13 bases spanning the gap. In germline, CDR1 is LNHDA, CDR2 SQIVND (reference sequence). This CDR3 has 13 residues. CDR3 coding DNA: TGTGCCAGTAAGCTGAACAGGGTCACTGAAGCTTTCTTT. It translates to CASKLNRVTEAFF. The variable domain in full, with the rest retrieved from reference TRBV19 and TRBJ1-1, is DGGITQSPKYLFRKEGQNVTLSCEQNLNHDAMYWYRQDPGQGLRLIYYSQIVNDFQKGDIAEGYSVSREKKESFPLTVTSAQKNPTAFYLCASKLNRVTEAFFGQGTRLTVV.

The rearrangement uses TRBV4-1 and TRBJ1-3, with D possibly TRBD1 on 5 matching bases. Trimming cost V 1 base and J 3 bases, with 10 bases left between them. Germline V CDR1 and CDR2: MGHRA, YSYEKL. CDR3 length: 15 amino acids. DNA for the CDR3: TGCGCCAGCAGCCAAGGATCGGGGGTTGGAAACACCATATATTTT. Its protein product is CASSQGSGVGNTIYF.

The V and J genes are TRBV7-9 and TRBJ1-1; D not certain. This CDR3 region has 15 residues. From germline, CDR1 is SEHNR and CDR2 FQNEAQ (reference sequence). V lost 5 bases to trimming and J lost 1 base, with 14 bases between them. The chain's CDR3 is CASSPNQAGNTEAFF. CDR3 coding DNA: TGTGCCAGCAGCCCCAATCAGGCAGGGAACACTGAAGCTTTCTTT.

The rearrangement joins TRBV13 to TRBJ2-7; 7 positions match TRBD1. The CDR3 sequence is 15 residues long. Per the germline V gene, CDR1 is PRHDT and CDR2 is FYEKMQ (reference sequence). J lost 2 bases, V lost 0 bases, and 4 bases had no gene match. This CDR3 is CASSLGRGQTYEQYF. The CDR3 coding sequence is TGTGCCAGCAGCTTAGGCCGGGGACAGACCTACGAGCAGTACTTC.

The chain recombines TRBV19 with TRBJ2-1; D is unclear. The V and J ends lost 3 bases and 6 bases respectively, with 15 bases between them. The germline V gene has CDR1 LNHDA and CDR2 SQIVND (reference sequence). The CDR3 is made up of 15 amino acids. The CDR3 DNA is TGTGCCAGTAGTATCTTCTCTAAAACTTCCAATGAGCAGTTCTTC. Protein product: CASSIFSKTSNEQFF. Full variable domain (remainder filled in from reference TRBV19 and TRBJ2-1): DGGITQSPKYLFRKEGQNVTLSCEQNLNHDAMYWYRQDPGQGLRLIYYSQIVNDFQKGDIAEGYSVSREKKESFPLTVTSAQKNPTAFYLCASSIFSKTSNEQFFGPGTRLTVL.

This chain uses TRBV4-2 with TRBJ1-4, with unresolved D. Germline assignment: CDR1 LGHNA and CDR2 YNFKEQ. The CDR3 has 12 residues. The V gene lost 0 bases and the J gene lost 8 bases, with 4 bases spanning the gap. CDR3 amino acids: CASSQDGEKLFF. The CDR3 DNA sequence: TGTGCCAGCAGCCAAGATGGCGAAAAACTGTTTTTT.

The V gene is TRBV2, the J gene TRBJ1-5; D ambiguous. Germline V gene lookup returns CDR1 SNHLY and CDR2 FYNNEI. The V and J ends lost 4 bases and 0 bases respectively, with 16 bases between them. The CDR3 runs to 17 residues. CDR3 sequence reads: CASSVEQTLYSNQPQHF. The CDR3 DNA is TGTGCCAGCAGTGTTGAACAGACCCTTTATAGCAATCAGCCCCAGCATTTT.

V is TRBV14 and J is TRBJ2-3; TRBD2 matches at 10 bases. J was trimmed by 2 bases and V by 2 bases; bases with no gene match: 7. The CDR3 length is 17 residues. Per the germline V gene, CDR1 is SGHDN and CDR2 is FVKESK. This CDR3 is CASSQFLAGVSTDTQYF. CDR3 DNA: TGTGCCAGCAGCCAATTTCTAGCGGGAGTATCCACAGATACGCAGTATTTT.

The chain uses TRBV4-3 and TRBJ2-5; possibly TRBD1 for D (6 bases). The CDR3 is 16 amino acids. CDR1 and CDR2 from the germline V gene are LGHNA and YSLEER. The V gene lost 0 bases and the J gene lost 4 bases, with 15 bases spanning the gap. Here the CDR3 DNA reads TGCGCCAGCAGCCAAGATAGGAACAGGGTGGGAGAGACCCAGTACTTC. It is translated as CASSQDRNRVGETQYF.

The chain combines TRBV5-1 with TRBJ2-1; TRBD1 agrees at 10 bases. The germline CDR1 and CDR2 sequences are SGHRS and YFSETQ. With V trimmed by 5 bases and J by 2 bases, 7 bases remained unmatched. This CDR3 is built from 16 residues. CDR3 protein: CASSPGTGDAYNEQFF. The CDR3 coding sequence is TGCGCCAGCAGTCCCGGGACAGGGGATGCCTACAATGAGCAGTTCTTC.